What follows are 9 T cell receptor beta chains derived from one specimen sequenced in a study of T cell clonotyping in hematopoietic cell transplantation. TCRdb's copy holds only in-frame clones and misses some; the assay was immunoSEQ multiplex PCR. The data contain 25,000 to 30,000 clones, roughly 92% of them singletons. This specimen was PBMCs, taken 100 days after allogeneic stem cell transplant. The receptors here all came from a female patient aged 45 to 65 who had an allogeneic stem cell transplant from a related donor, so the T cells may come from the graft donor. Some clones in this sample may be carry-over from other donors' samples.

The V call is TRBV7-2, the J call TRBJ1-2; a weak D match, TRBD1 (5 bases). Germline V lookup: CDR1 SGHTA, CDR2 FQGNSA. CDR3 length equals 13 residues. V lost 3 bases and J lost 4, with 9 bases in between. The CDR3 DNA sequence: TGTGCCAGCAGCTTGAGGGACGGCTATGGCTACACCTTC. Residues: CASSLRDGYGYTF.

This sequence joins TRBV7-3 and TRBJ1-3, with TRBD1 identical over 9 bases. After removal of 2 bases from V and 0 bases from J, the junction contained 2 bases not matched to a gene. Per germline, CDR1 SGHTA and CDR2 FQGTGA. There are 16 residues in the CDR3. The DNA of the CDR3 is TGTGCCAGCAGCTTAGTGGGACAGGGCTCTGGAAACACCATATATTTT. It translates to CASSLVGQGSGNTIYF.

The chain uses TRBV7-2 and TRBJ2-7; no reliable D call. The CDR3 has 14 amino acids. Germline V CDR1 and CDR2: SGHTA, FQGNSA. With 2 bases removed from V and 2 bases from J, the gap between germline ends came to 10 bases. CDR3 residues: CASSLSPAPYEQYF. CDR3 DNA: TGTGCCAGCAGCTTAAGCCCCGCTCCCTACGAGCAGTACTTC.

This sequence joins TRBV30 and TRBJ2-5, with a tentative D call TRBD1 (6 bases). The germline V gene has CDR1 GTSNPN and CDR2 SVGIG (reference sequence). Trimming removed 4 bases from V and 5 bases from J, with 11 bases in between. The CDR3 spans 12 residues. CDR3 protein: CAWNRDRETQYF. CDR3 nucleotides: TGTGCCTGGAACAGGGACCGGGAGACCCAGTACTTC.

The chain recombines TRBV6-1 with TRBJ1-5, with D possibly matching TRBD1 (5 bases). The V end lost 8 bases, the J end lost 0 bases, and 11 bases lay between the germline ends. The CDR3 length is 14 residues. Germline V gene data show CDR1 as MNHNS and CDR2 as SASEGT. CDR3 residues: CASVDSYSNQPQHF. CDR3 in DNA: TGTGCCAGCGTTGACAGTTATAGCAATCAGCCCCAGCATTTT.

J is TRBJ2-5 and V is TRBV19; tentatively, D is TRBD1 (6 bases). Germline lookup yields CDR1 LNHDA and CDR2 SQIVND (reference sequence). The V end lost 3 bases, the J end lost 5 bases, and 16 bases lay between the germline ends. There are 15 residues in the CDR3. The CDR3 DNA reads TGTGCCAGTAGTATCCGGCACAGGGAGTGGGAGACCCAGTACTTC. Translating gives CASSIRHREWETQYF.

The chain joins TRBV19 to TRBJ2-7; a possible D gene is TRBD1 (6 bases). This CDR3 has 16 amino acids. V dropped 3 bases and J dropped 7 bases, with 22 bases sitting between them. In germline, CDR1 is LNHDA, CDR2 SQIVND (reference sequence). CDR3 sequence reads: CASSIFPNPGEREQYF. The CDR3 DNA sequence: TGTGCCAGTAGTATTTTCCCAAACCCAGGGGAGAGGGAGCAGTACTTC.

The chain employs TRBV29-1 and TRBJ1-2, with 8 bases aligning to TRBD1. CDR1 SQVTM and CDR2 ANQGSEA come from the germline V gene. The CDR3 has 14 residues. V lost 4 bases to trimming and J lost 4 bases; unmatched junction nucleotides: 8. In nucleotides, the CDR3 is TGCAGCGTTGTGACAGGGGAATTATTCTATGGCTACACCTTC. This gives the protein CSVVTGELFYGYTF.

The chain uses TRBV2 and TRBJ2-7; D gene ambiguous. This CDR3 region has 12 residues. Germline CDR1 is SNHLY and CDR2 is FYNNEI. The V end was cut by 0 bases, the J end by 4 bases, with 4 bases between. The CDR3 reads CASSEASYEQYF. The DNA for the CDR3 is TGTGCCAGCAGTGAAGCCAGTTACGAGCAGTACTTC. The entire variable domain, with the rest obtained from reference TRBV2 and TRBJ2-7, is as follows: EPEVTQTPSHQVTQMGQEVILRCVPISNHLYFYWYRQILGQKVEFLVSFYNNEISEKSEIFDDQFSVERPDGSNFTLKIRSTKLEDSAMYFCASSEASYEQYFGPGTRLTVT.